The 16 T cell receptor beta chains presented below share a single source sample, sequenced in a study of blood T cell repertoires in COVID-19. The assay was immunoSEQ multiplex PCR, and TCRdb's table has in-frame clones only and misses some. The sample contains around 120,000 clones, almost 70% of which appear only once. Sequenced material: peripheral blood. These receptors were obtained from a woman aged 65 to 85 with acute or convalescent COVID-19.

This rearrangement joins TRBV21-1 to TRBJ1-2; TRBD1, the D gene given by the table, was not confirmed from the DNA. TRBV21-1 is a pseudogene. CDR3 length: 11 residues. CDR3 nucleotides: TGTGCCAGCAGCACAGGTCAAGGCTACACCTTC. The encoded protein is CASSTGQGYTF.

The gene calls are TRBV15 and TRBJ2-7, with 7 nucleotides matching TRBD1. The CDR3 is 14 amino acids. Trimming cost V 1 base and J 4 bases; bases outside gene matches: 4. In germline, CDR1 is LNHNV, CDR2 YYDKDF (reference sequence). CDR3 in DNA: TGTGCCACCAGCAGAGCTAGGGGGCGTTACGAGCAGTACTTC. Translation gives CATSRARGRYEQYF.

The chain's CDR3 is CASSTRTGRRAFF. The DNA for the CDR3 is TGTGCCAGCAGCACCCGGACAGGGCGGAGGGCTTTCTTT. The rearrangement links TRBV12-3 or TRBV12-4 to TRBJ1-1; 8 bases agree with TRBD1. The CDR3 length is 13 residues. Trimming cost V 6 bases and J 11 bases; bases outside gene matches: 11.

V and J are TRBV18 and TRBJ1-2, with 10 bases fitting TRBD1. The CDR3 is 14 residues long. V shed 4 bases and J 3 bases; nucleotides not matched to a gene: 2. Germline CDR1 is KGHSH and CDR2 is LQKENI. CDR3: CASSRDRGDYGYTF. The CDR3 DNA follows: TGTGCCAGCTCACGGGACAGGGGCGACTATGGCTACACCTTC.

V gene TRBV13 combines with J gene TRBJ2-3, with D perhaps matching TRBD2 (5 bases). V dropped 1 base and J dropped 3 bases, with 17 bases sitting between them. Germline V gene data show CDR1 as PRHDT and CDR2 as FYEKMQ (reference sequence). This CDR3 comprises 17 residues. As DNA, the CDR3 is TGTGCCAGCAGCTTAGTAGCCCTTGAGGGAACGACAGATACGCAGTATTTT. This codes for CASSLVALEGTTDTQYF.

The V gene is TRBV2, the J gene TRBJ1-4; D call uncertain. Germline lookup yields CDR1 SNHLY and CDR2 FYNNEI. V dropped 6 bases and J dropped 4 bases, with 12 bases sitting between them. This CDR3 contains 14 residues. CDR3 sequence (DNA): TGTGCCAGCAGGAGGGAAACAATTAATGAAAAACTGTTTTTT. As protein: CASRRETINEKLFF. Based on the CDR3 plus reference TRBV2 and TRBJ1-4, the full variable domain is EPEVTQTPSHQVTQMGQEVILRCVPISNHLYFYWYRQILGQKVEFLVSFYNNEISEKSEIFDDQFSVERPDGSNFTLKIRSTKLEDSAMYFCASRRETINEKLFFGSGTQLSVL.

Regarding this clone: The sample has other DNA sequences that encode this CDR3 too. The chain recombines TRBV28 with TRBJ2-5; 10 bases fit TRBD1. Germline V lookup: CDR1 MDHEN, CDR2 SYDVKM. With V trimmed by 5 bases and J by 4 bases, 4 bases remained unmatched. The length of the CDR3 is 14 residues. Written as DNA, the CDR3 is TGTGCCAGCAGTGGGACAGGGGCCGGAGAGACCCAGTACTTC. Amino acids: CASSGTGAGETQYF.

The gene calls are TRBV4-1 and TRBJ2-5; 9 nucleotides align to TRBD2. With V trimmed by 4 bases and J by 4 bases, 16 bases remained unmatched. This CDR3 region has 18 residues. Germline lookup yields CDR1 MGHRA and CDR2 YSYEKL. DNA for the CDR3: TGCGCCAGCAGCCCCGGGGGTGCGATAGCGGGAGTAGGAGAGACCCAGTACTTC. This codes for CASSPGGAIAGVGETQYF.

The chain couples TRBV28 to TRBJ1-5; D is perhaps TRBD1 (6 bases). The V and J ends lost 6 bases and 6 bases respectively, with 18 bases between them. CDR3 length: 15 amino acids. CDR1 is MDHEN and CDR2 is SYDVKM in the germline V gene. Written as DNA, the CDR3 is TGTGCCAGCAGGCGAAATTGGGACAAAGGTCAGCCCCAGCATTTT. Protein sequence: CASRRNWDKGQPQHF.

The chain has TRBV4-3 and TRBJ1-5; D gene unclear. V lost 0 bases and J lost 6, with 6 bases in between. This CDR3 region has 13 residues. Germline V lookup: CDR1 LGHNA, CDR2 YSLEER. DNA for the CDR3: TGCGCCAGCAGCCAAGACAGAGGTCAGCCCCAGCATTTT. Encoded protein: CASSQDRGQPQHF.

CDR3: CASSAGQGKWNSPLHF. DNA for the CDR3: TGTGCCAGCAGTGCGGGACAGGGGAAGTGGAATTCACCCCTCCACTTT. The V gene is TRBV6-2 or TRBV6-3, the J gene TRBJ1-6; 10 positions agree with TRBD1. Germline-derived CDR1 and CDR2 are MNHEY and SVGEGT. The ends lost 5 bases at V and 7 bases at J; junction bases unmatched: 8. The CDR3 is 16 amino acids.

The rearrangement joins TRBV5-1 to TRBJ1-4; 9 bases line up with TRBD1. The germline gives CDR1 SGHRS, CDR2 YFSETQ. CDR3 length: 15 residues. V was clipped by 3 bases and J by 5 bases; unmatched bases: 5. The CDR3 coding sequence is TGCGCCAGCAGCTCAACAGGGGGCTGGAATGAAAAACTGTTTTTT. Translating gives CASSSTGGWNEKLFF.

This clone was seen once. V gene TRBV5-8 combines with J gene TRBJ2-3, with TRBD1 as a possible D gene (7 bases). The ends were cut back, 6 bases at V and 1 base at J, with 15 bases in the middle. CDR3 length equals 15 residues. Looked up from germline, CDR1 is SGHTS and CDR2 is YDEGEE. The DNA of the CDR3 is TGTGCCAGCACGCAGCAGGGGGGCCGCACAGATACGCAGTATTTT. Translation: CASTQQGGRTDTQYF.

The V gene is TRBV12-3 or TRBV12-4, the J gene TRBJ1-2; 8 bases map to TRBD1. The CDR3 has 13 residues. V was clipped by 6 bases and J by 4 bases; unmatched bases: 4. DNA of the CDR3: TGTGCCAGCAGATTCGACAGGGGCTATGGCTACACCTTC. Its translation: CASRFDRGYGYTF.

The V and J genes are TRBV4-1 and TRBJ2-2, with D unresolved. CDR3 size: 15 residues. The germline V gene has CDR1 MGHRA and CDR2 YSYEKL. V lost 1 base and J 4 bases, leaving 10 bases between the germline ends. The CDR3 sequence: CASSQVARSTGELFF. CDR3 nucleotide sequence: TGCGCCAGCAGCCAAGTTGCCAGAAGCACCGGGGAGCTGTTTTTT.

In regard to this clone: At one boundary the junction diverges from the germline segment, which might be a read error. In DNA, the CDR3 is TGTGCCAGCAGCTTCTCCACAGGCCAAGAGACCCGGTACTTC. This encodes CASSFSTGQETRYF. The rearrangement links TRBV5-4 to TRBJ2-5; D might be TRBD1 (5 bases). The germline V gene encodes CDR1 SGHNT and CDR2 YYREEE (reference sequence). This CDR3 contains 14 residues.